The 5 T cell receptor beta chains reported below all come from one sample, sequenced in a study of blood T cell repertoires in COVID-19 (dated by TCRdb to the early 2020s). The method behind the library was the immunoSEQ multiplex PCR assay. As stored in TCRdb, this immuneACCESS dataset retains in-frame rearrangements with V and J assigned. A fraction of the clones does not appear; measured against another copy, unresolved V genes explain less than half of the discrepancy, and the remainder lacks a known reason. For this sample the table gives 80,000 to 90,000 clones, of which 70% to 90% were detected only once. The ten largest clones represent over 4% of the sample. Input material: peripheral blood. These receptors came from a middle-aged man with acute or convalescent COVID-19.

This chain connects TRBV6-1 to TRBJ1-2, with 7 bases lining up with TRBD1. The CDR3 runs 15 residues. The V gene end was trimmed by 3 bases and the J gene end by 4 bases; junction bases not matched to a gene: 8. Germline V CDR1 and CDR2: MNHNS, SASEGT. DNA of the CDR3: TGTGCCAGCAGTGATATTAGGGGGCCCGTCTATGGCTACACCTTC. Amino acid sequence: CASSDIRGPVYGYTF.

The chain uses TRBV30 and TRBJ2-4; possible D gene TRBD1, 6 bases. The V gene lost 2 bases and the J gene lost 8 bases, with 16 bases spanning the gap. This CDR3 comprises 14 residues. Germline V gives CDR1 GTSNPN, CDR2 SVGIG (reference sequence). The CDR3 DNA sequence: TGTGCCTGGAGTAAACAGGGAGTTATACACATTCAGTACTTC. Translating it yields CAWSKQGVIHIQYF.

This clone was observed a handful of times. The chain has TRBV5-1 and TRBJ1-2; 11 bases line up with TRBD1. The CDR3 totals 14 residues. Germline V lookup: CDR1 SGHRS, CDR2 YFSETQ. Trimming took 4 bases from V and 8 from J; bases not matched to a gene: 7. CDR3 coding DNA: TGCGCCAGCAGCACCGGACAGGGGGCGCGAGGCTACACCTTC. Its translation: CASSTGQGARGYTF.

In its sample, this clone is medium-sized. The chain has TRBV4-2 and TRBJ2-7; 7 nucleotides agree with TRBD1. Trimming at V came to 0 bases and at J to 3 bases, leaving 8 bases not matched to a gene. This CDR3 has 16 residues. Germline-derived CDR1 and CDR2 are LGHNA and YNFKEQ. CDR3 nucleotides: TGTGCCAGCAGCCAAGAAGAAGGGCAGGGGGACTACGAGCAGTACTTC. Its translation: CASSQEEGQGDYEQYF.

A note on this clone: One junction end disagrees with the germline gene, perhaps due to a read error. The chain carries TRBV11-3 and TRBJ1-3; D is unresolved. The CDR3 consists of 15 residues. Germline V gives CDR1 SGHNT, CDR2 YENEEA. CDR3 DNA: TGTGCCAGCAGCCCTGGTGGAGGGAATGGAAACCCCATATATTTT. It translates to CASSPGGGNGNPIYF.